The following is a T cell receptor (beta chain) sequence with its context. Its specific antigen is unknown. No quality values exist for individual bases; no much larger clone is one base distant. These data originate in a study of T cells after yellow fever vaccination (dated by TCRdb to about 2019). In the study overall: Libraries from fractions with low cell numbers were prepared with the SMART-Seq v4 Ultra Low Input RNA kit. To track T-cell clones before and after primary and booster YFV17D yellow fever vaccination, bulk TCR alpha and beta repertoires were sequenced longitudinally. The cohort comprised two healthy male donors, one aged 18 to 30 and one aged 30 to 39 years. Blood was drawn at multiple timepoints before and after primary and secondary immunization, with bulk PBMC replicates and cell subsets isolated. General study outcomes and caveats: The study included only two donors, which limits how far the findings can be generalized. Compared with the primary T-cell response, the secondary T-cell response was weaker but faster, peaking on day 5 rather than day 15. After the booster, most of the clones that had expanded following primary vaccination were detected again (96% of CD4 and around 88% of CD8), which suggests that memory was broadly maintained. Because abundant contaminating clonotypes from the bulk population could be contained in FACS-sorted repertoires, computational filtering was required. A small fraction of clonotypes showed up in both the CD4 and CD8 compartments, probably as a result of convergent recombination.

Ends trimmed: V by 6 bases, J by 2 bases; bases unmatched to a gene: 13. In the germline V gene (reference sequence), CDR1 corresponds to LGHDT and CDR2 to YNNKEL. The CDR3, from cysteine to phenylalanine, totals 17 residues. Only CDR3 DNA is held: 51 bases, read in frame from base 1. TCR cDNA was made using 5'RACE template switching, a step that added a universal primer site and unique molecular identifiers. Priming of cDNA synthesis was performed from both the TCR alpha and TCR beta constant segments. Libraries were amplified in two PCR steps, with sample barcodes and sequencing adapters added in the second step. Sequencing of the libraries was done on either Illumina HiSeq 2500 (2x100 bp) or NovaSeq (2x150 bp). The source study handled its data this way. Demultiplexing of reads and collapsing into UMI consensus sequences were performed with MIGEC, and V(D)J alignment was carried out with MiXCR. Vaccine-responding clonotypes were defined with edgeR using replicate PBMC samples, requiring FDR below 0.01 and a log2 fold change above 5 up to day 15. Each bulk clonotype was labeled CD4 or CD8 based on which sequenced repertoire, CD4 or CD8, contained the clonotype at higher abundance. TCRdb handled the public reads itself, with Q25 trimming in fastp and clone calling in MiXCR, and kept productive beta chains. CDR3 protein duplicates are merged, each entry listing the most common genes and DNA. The V and J calls, along with clone size, are taken from TCRdb and not from the paper's own processing. Within this sample are 550,000 or so distinct CDR3 sequences, with roughly 19% of them counted one time only. The ten biggest clones cover more than 13% of the sample.

This specimen's treatment or condition label, interpreted: live attenuated yellow fever vaccine strain. Two biological replicates of bulk PBMCs were collected at each blood-draw timepoint. PBMCs were isolated from peripheral blood using a standard Ficoll-Paque protocol. TriZol was used to extract RNA from bulk PBMCs, CD4 and CD8 fractions, and dextramer-positive and dextramer-negative fractions. The clonotype comes from a man younger than 40 who received the YFV17D yellow fever vaccine. The chain is encoded by TRBV3-1 joined to TRBJ2-4; a stretch of 7 junction bases matches TRBD2. The sequencing used PBMCs, collected 15 days after the yellow fever booster vaccination. The CDR3 corresponds to CASSRQPASGTKNIQYF. DNA sequence: TGTGCCAGCAGTCGACAGCCCGCTAGCGGAACCAAAAACATTCAGTACTTC.